The entry below gives a single TCR beta chain sequence along with its context. Its target is unknown. This record belongs to a study of shared clonotypes between healthy human individuals. Regarding the study as a whole: When naive CD4 clonotypes were compared across a few donors, around 4.6% were shared. Sample collection involved blood only; tissue repertoires are likely different.

The repertoire was sequenced with immunoSEQ multiplex PCR; TCRdb's copy has only in-frame clones and lacks some. The sample yields around 2.1 million clones, about 93% seen once. Terminally differentiated effector memory CD45RA+ cells were excluded by CCR7 positive selection of CD45RO-negative cells. V trimming: 5 bases; J trimming: 7 bases; junction bases outside the gene matches: 7. Germline V gene sequence: CDR1 SEHNR, CDR2 FQNEAQ (reference sequence). This CDR3 is built from 14 residues. The rearrangement links TRBV7-9 to TRBJ2-1, with 8 bases fitting TRBD2. The sample was naive CD8+ T cells from PBMCs. The sequence derives from a man younger than 30 in good health. Some clones in this sample may be carry-over from other donors' samples. The CDR3 DNA follows: TGTGCCAGCAGCAAGGCCGGGACTAGAAATGAGCAGTTCTTC. This codes for CASSKAGTRNEQFF.